Listed below are T cell receptor beta chains from one sample, sequenced in a study of radiation and T cells in renal cell carcinoma. The table came from immunoSEQ multiplex PCR; TCRdb's copy has only in-frame clones and leaves some out. The table records about 150,000 clones, about 88% of them present only once. The starting material was blood, obtained from a patient whose treatment included radiotherapy and nephrectomy. These receptors were collected from a woman aged 45-65 years with renal cell carcinoma. Both conserved end residues are part of each CDR3. A D gene is named only where the DNA matches it firmly.

>TRBD1|TRBV18|TRBJ2-2
TGTGCCAGCTCAAGGGACAGGGGAGTCACCGGGGAGCTGTTTTTT
CASSRDRGVTGELFF
>TRBD1|TRBV28|TRBJ1-5
TGTGCCAGCTTGGACAGGAGCCAGCCCCAGCATTTT
CASLDRSQPQHF
>-|TRBV29-1|TRBJ2-5
TGCAGCCTGCGGTTCCAACCCGGAGAGACCCAGTACTTC
CSLRFQPGETQYF
>TRBD1|TRBV11-2|TRBJ1-5
TGTGCCAGCAGCTTGGGACAGGGGAGTGAACAGCCCCAGCATTTT
CASSLGQGSEQPQHF
>TRBD1|TRBV6-1|TRBJ2-7
TGTGCCAGCAGTGAAGTACAGGGGGCGTTGAGGTACTTC
CASSEVQGALRYF
>-|TRBV2|TRBJ1-1
TGTGCCAGCAGTATTACAGGGAGCACTGAAGCTTTCTTT
CASSITGSTEAFF
>TRBD1|TRBV19|TRBJ2-2
TGTGCCAGTAGTACAGACAGGGTCCGCACCGGGGAGCTGTTTTTT
CASSTDRVRTGELFF
>-|TRBV5-1|TRBJ2-3
TGCGCCAGCAGCCTAAATGACCTGAGGACTCCCACAGATACGCAGTATTTT
CASSLNDLRTPTDTQYF
>-|TRBV11-2|TRBJ2-5
TGTGCCAGCAGCGAACAACAGGGTTTTGAGACCCAGTACTTC
CASSEQQGFETQYF
>TRBD1|TRBV6-6|TRBJ2-5
TGTGCCAGCAGCCGCGACAGGGTGGAGACCCAGTACTTC
CASSRDRVETQYF
>TRBD1|TRBV7-9|TRBJ2-7
TGTGCCAGCAGCCAGACAGGGTACGAGCAGTACTTC
CASSQTGYEQYF
>-|TRBV6-1|TRBJ1-1
TGTGCCAGCAGTGAAGCGGGGGGTAACACTGAAGCTTTCTTT
CASSEAGGNTEAFF
>-|TRBV2|TRBJ1-1
TGTGCCAGCACCAATTATGAAGCTTTCTTT
CASTNYEAFF
>-|TRBV5-1|TRBJ2-7
TGCGCCAGCACTCCTGCGGGCGGCTCCTACGAGCAGTACTTC
CASTPAGGSYEQYF